This T cell receptor (beta chain) was sequenced for a study of control samples from healthy donors and cancer patients. The V segment lost 3 bases and the J segment 4 bases; nucleotides outside the gene matches: 13. The CDR3 extends over 18 amino acids. CDR1 is SGHRS and CDR2 is YFSETQ in the germline V gene. Only in-frame clones appear in the TCRdb table, and some are missing; sequencing was by immunoSEQ multiplex PCR. In the table there are roughly 180,000 clones, more than 90% of which are singletons. V gene TRBV5-1 combines with J gene TRBJ2-5, with 12 bases matching TRBD2. Input material: blood. The clonotype was recovered from a woman in her thirties or forties in good health. CDR3 in amino acids: CASSSHRLAGGPLETQYF. For the CDR3, the DNA is TGCGCCAGCAGCTCCCACCGCCTAGCGGGGGGGCCTCTAGAGACCCAGTACTTC.